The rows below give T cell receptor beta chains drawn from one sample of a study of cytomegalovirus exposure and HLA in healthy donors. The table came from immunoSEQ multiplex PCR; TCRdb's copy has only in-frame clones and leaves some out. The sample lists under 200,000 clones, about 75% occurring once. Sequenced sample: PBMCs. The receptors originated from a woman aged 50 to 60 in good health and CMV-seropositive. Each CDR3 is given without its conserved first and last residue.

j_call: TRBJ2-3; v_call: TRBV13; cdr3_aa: ASAGQSEPDTQY
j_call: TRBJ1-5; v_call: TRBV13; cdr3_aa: ASNIGQSNQPQH
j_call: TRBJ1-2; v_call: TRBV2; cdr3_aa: ASSPTGAYNYGYT
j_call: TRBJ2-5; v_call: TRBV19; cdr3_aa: ASSGKGTVGGTQY
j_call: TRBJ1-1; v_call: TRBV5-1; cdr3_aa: ASSVGQGTEAF
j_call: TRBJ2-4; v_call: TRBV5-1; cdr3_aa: ASSLSGGPYLAKNIQY
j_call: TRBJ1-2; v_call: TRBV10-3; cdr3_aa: AISEGRARGHGYT
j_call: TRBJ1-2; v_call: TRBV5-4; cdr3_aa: ASSPDDYYGYT
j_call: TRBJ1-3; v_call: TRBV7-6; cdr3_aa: ASSSRERGNTIY
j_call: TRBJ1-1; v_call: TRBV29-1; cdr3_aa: SVDYGTAVGAF
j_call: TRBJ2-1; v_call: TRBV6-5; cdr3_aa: ASRLSGGGNEQF
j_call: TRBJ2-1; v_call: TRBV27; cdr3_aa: ASSLGTGEREQF
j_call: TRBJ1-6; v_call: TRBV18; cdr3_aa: ASSQGLRIYNSPLH
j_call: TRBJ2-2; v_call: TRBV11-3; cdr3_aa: ASSASSGELF
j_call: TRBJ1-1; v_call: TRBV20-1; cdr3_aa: SAREEEGAF
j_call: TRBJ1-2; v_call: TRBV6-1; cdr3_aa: ASSEGWEYYGYT
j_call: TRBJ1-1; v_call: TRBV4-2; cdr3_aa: ASSQERGGAF
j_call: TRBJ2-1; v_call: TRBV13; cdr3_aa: ASSFGRGGLNEQF
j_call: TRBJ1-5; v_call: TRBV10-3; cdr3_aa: AISGDRGSNQPQH
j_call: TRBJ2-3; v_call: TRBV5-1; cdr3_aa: ASSLTGTEGQY
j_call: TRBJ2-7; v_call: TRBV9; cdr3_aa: ASSVSTSGPYEQY
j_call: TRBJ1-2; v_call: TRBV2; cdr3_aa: ASSPLNPNYGYT
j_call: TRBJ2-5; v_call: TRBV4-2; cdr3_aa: ASSNEEGGGVRETQY
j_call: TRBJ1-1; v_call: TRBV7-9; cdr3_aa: ASSDLGTAYEAF
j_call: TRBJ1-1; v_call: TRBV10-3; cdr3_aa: AISGSDRGKTEAF
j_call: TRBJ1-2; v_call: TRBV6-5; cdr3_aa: ASSYSRGPYGYT
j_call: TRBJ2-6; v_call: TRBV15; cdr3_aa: ATSRDKQGVGGANVLT
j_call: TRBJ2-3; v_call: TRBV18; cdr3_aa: ASSPSGDTQY
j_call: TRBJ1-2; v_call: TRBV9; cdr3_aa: ASSNPQGEGYT
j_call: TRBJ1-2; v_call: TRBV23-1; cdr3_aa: ASSQKRDPGYGYT
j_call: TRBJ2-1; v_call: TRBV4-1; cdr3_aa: ASSQEGLVFGGGEQF
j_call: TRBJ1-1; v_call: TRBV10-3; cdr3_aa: AISTTGNTEAF
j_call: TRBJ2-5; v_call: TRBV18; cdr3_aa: ASSPQGGDETQY
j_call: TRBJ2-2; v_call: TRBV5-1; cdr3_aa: ASSPGVIAGELF
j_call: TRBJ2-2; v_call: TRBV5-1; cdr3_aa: ASSSYGIPGWELF